This TCR beta chain was retrieved from a study of T cells after somatic rescue of genetic block (dated by TCRdb to 2018 to 2020). About the investigation overall: What the study looked at was long-term robustness, specifically in a T-cell system that came about through somatic rescue of a genetic block in T-cell development.

V is trimmed back by 4 bases and J by 1 base, and the junction contains 9 bases that no gene match accounts for. Counted from cysteine to phenylalanine, this CDR3 has 15 amino acids. The DNA shown is the 45-base CDR3, in frame from base 1. Sequences SQVTM (CDR1) and ANQGSEA (CDR2) are obtained from the germline V gene. Points on this clone: Its antigen specificity is not known. The record has no base qualities; no much larger clone is one base away.

Library preparation was by the immunoSEQ multiplex PCR assay. What TCRdb holds here is the immuneACCESS table cut down to in-frame rearrangements. Part of the clones is not present; checked against another copy, under half of the missing clones reflect an unresolved V gene, and the others are unexplained. Recorded for this sample are more than 70,000 clones; about nine tenths of them occurred a single time. The ten most abundant clones make up 1.6% of the sample. Input material: peripheral blood mononuclear cells (PBMCs). This receptor was obtained from a woman younger than 30. This sequence uses TRBV29-1 and TRBJ2-7; 8 bases in the middle match TRBD1. The CDR3 loop reads CSVVGTGTGSYEQYF. The DNA reads as follows: TGCAGCGTTGTGGGGACCGGGACAGGTTCCTACGAGCAGTACTTC.